Sequencing of this TCR beta chain was carried out in a study of spatial heterogeneity in lung cancer. Looking at the study overall: There were, on average, more than ten raw-read appearances for each unique TCR and UMI combination.

Noted time point: sample taken at primary tumor resection. Unsorted whole RNA of tumor, nontumor lung or frozen PBMC was sequenced. The donors were 72 patients with non-small cell lung cancer that was early-stage and untreated. This clonotype was counted only a few times. One junction end disagrees with the germline gene, perhaps due to a read error. Individually, TCR cDNA molecules were each labelled with a unique molecular identifier. TCRdb redid the calling of the 5' RACE reads with MiXCR, one entry per CDR3 protein. The data contain about 80,000 distinct CDR3 sequences, about 20% of them singletons. The TCR comes from a male donor with early-stage non-small cell lung cancer. The sample in question was PBMCs, obtained at surgery.

The CDR3 nucleotides are TGCAGCGCTGAACGAGACTCAGCGGAGACCCAGTACTTC. It yields the protein CSAERDSAETQYF. This sequence joins TRBV29-1 and TRBJ2-5, with unresolved D. The CDR3 extends over 13 amino acids. CDR1 is SQVTM and CDR2 is ANQGSEA in the germline V gene.